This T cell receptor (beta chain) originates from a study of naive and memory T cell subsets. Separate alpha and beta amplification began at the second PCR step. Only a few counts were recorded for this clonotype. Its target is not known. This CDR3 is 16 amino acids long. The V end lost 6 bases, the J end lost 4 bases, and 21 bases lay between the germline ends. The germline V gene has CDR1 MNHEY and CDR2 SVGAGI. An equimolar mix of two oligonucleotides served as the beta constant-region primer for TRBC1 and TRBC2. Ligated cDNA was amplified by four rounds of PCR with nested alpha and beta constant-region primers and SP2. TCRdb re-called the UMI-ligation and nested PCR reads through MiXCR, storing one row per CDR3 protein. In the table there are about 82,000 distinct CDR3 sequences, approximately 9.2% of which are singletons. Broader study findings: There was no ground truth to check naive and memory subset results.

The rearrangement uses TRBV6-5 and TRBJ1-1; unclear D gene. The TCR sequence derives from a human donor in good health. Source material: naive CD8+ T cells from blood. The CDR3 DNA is TGTGCCAGCAGAAAAACCGGGTGGAACGAAGGCACTGAAGCTTTCTTT. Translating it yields CASRKTGWNEGTEAFF.